This T cell receptor (beta chain) was sequenced for a study of T cell repertoires in cytomegalovirus infection. Looking at the study overall: It was the public TCR beta signatures that indicated both CMV infection and matching HLA type.

The CDR3 spans 15 residues. V was shortened by 4 bases and J by 6 bases, with 16 bases between the two germline ends. The germline gives CDR1 SGHAT, CDR2 FQNNGV. This clonotype was seen at least ten times. TCRdb ran MiXCR on the reads and lists one entry per CDR3 protein. The data hold about 360,000 distinct CDR3 sequences, with over 15% observed a single time. Sequencing was performed on PBMCs. This chain joins TRBV11-2 and TRBJ2-1; possible D gene TRBD2, 5 bases. This sequence originates from a human donor in good health (CMV status not recorded). Some clones in this sample may be carry-over from other donors' samples. CDR3: CASSSWGSRGNEQFF. For the CDR3, the DNA is TGTGCCAGCAGCTCGTGGGGAAGTCGGGGCAATGAGCAGTTCTTC.